Below are 3 T cell receptor beta chains sequenced from a single sample in a study of blood T cell repertoires in COVID-19. Generated by immunoSEQ multiplex PCR, the TCRdb table keeps only in-frame clones and is missing some. The table includes about 150,000 clones, roughly four fifths detected once. Sequencing was carried out using peripheral blood. These receptors were obtained from a woman older than 75 with acute or convalescent COVID-19.

The chain joins TRBV7-6 to TRBJ2-2, with D perhaps TRBD2 (6 bases). V dropped 1 base and J dropped 5 bases, with 14 bases sitting between them. Germline V lookup: CDR1 SGHVS, CDR2 FNYEAQ. The CDR3 extends over 16 amino acids. In nucleotides, the CDR3 is TGTGCCAGCAGCTTAGTAGGCCAGGGAGGTACCGGGGAGCTGTTTTTT. It encodes CASSLVGQGGTGELFF.

This clone was detected once. The V gene is TRBV29-1, the J gene TRBJ1-4, with D uncertain. The CDR3 covers 12 residues. The V gene lost 4 bases and the J gene lost 8 bases, with 11 bases spanning the gap. In germline, CDR1 is SQVTM, CDR2 ANQGSEA. CDR3 coding DNA: TGCAGCGTTGCCGGGTATGGGGAAAAACTGTTTTTT. It is translated as CSVAGYGEKLFF.

The chain has TRBV12-3 or TRBV12-4 and TRBJ1-1; no reliable D call. Trimming stripped 10 bases from V and 1 base from J, with 7 bases between. There are 11 residues in the CDR3. For the CDR3, the DNA is TGTGCCACCCTTTGGAACACTGAAGCTTTCTTT. Protein: CATLWNTEAFF.